The entry below gives a single T cell receptor (beta chain) sequence along with its context. This record belongs to a study of T cell responses to AZD1222 COVID-19 vaccine. Profiled with immunoSEQ multiplex PCR; TCRdb holds only in-frame clones, not every one. The sample shows about 190,000 clones, roughly 88% of them seen only once. Germline CDR1 reads GTSNPN; CDR2 reads SVGIG (reference sequence). V dropped 3 bases and J dropped 7 bases, with 21 bases sitting between them. The CDR3 covers 15 residues. Sequencing was performed on peripheral blood, taken on day 0 of AZD1222 vaccination. The rearrangement uses TRBV30 and TRBJ1-1; weak D call: TRBD1 (6 bases). The sequence came from an adult in good health. This chain's CDR3 is CAWRARGHMKIEAFF. The CDR3 DNA reads TGTGCCTGGAGGGCACGGGGACATATGAAAATTGAAGCTTTCTTT. The complete variable domain, with remaining parts taken from reference TRBV30 and TRBJ1-1, reads SQTIHQWPATLVQPVGSPLSLECTVEGTSNPNLYWYRQAAGRGLQLLFYSVGIGQISSEVPQNLSASRPQDRQFILSSKKLLLSDSGFYLCAWRARGHMKIEAFFGQGTRLTVV.